Shown below are 26 T cell receptor beta chains from a single sample sequenced in a study of shared clonotypes between healthy human individuals. The assay was immunoSEQ multiplex PCR, and TCRdb's table has in-frame clones only and misses some. The sample includes 300,000 to 400,000 clones, less than 85% seen only once; the top ten take around a tenth. The sample consisted of memory CD4+ T cells sorted from blood. Regarding subset: CD45RA-negative fraction. The receptors here all came from a man aged 25-45 years in good health.

The chain employs TRBV5-1 and TRBJ2-1; perhaps D is TRBD1 or TRBD2 (5 bases each). This CDR3 has 16 residues. Trimming removed 2 bases at V and 4 bases at J, with 16 bases between. Germline CDR1 is SGHRS and CDR2 is YFSETQ. The CDR3 coding sequence is TGCGCCAGCAGCTTCTCCCCCGGGACCGAATACAATGAGCAGTTCTTC. Translating it yields CASSFSPGTEYNEQFF.

This chain uses TRBV19 with TRBJ2-1; 11 positions match TRBD2. CDR1 is LNHDA and CDR2 is SQIVND in the germline V gene (reference sequence). Trimming at V came to 3 bases and at J to 1 base, leaving 5 bases not matched to a gene. CDR3 length: 17 amino acids. In DNA form, the CDR3 reads TGTGCCAGTAGTATTAGGGGGACTAGCGGTTCCTACAATGAGCAGTTCTTC. Protein: CASSIRGTSGSYNEQFF.

This clone was seen once. V gene TRBV10-3 combines with J gene TRBJ1-5; D call uncertain. With 2 bases removed from V and 4 bases from J, the gap between germline ends came to 3 bases. Germline V gene lookup returns CDR1 ENHRY and CDR2 SYGVKD. The CDR3 runs to 12 residues. CDR3 coding DNA: TGTGCCATCAGTGAGACAAATCAGCCCCAGCATTTT. Protein: CAISETNQPQHF.

This clone came up many times. This chain links TRBV6-1 with TRBJ2-2; D might be TRBD1 or TRBD2, each matching 5 bases. The CDR3 is 15 amino acids. Germline V CDR1 and CDR2: MNHNS, SASEGT. Deletions cut 6 bases from V and 2 bases from J, with 13 bases between. The CDR3 loop reads CASRMGVLNTGELFF. CDR3 coding DNA: TGTGCCAGCAGGATGGGGGTATTAAACACCGGGGAGCTGTTTTTT.

V usage is TRBV20-1 and J usage is TRBJ1-1; D gene ambiguous. Germline V gives CDR1 DFQATT, CDR2 SNEGSKA (reference sequence). This CDR3 contains 11 residues. The V end lost 2 bases, the J end lost 6 bases, and 7 bases lay between the germline ends. In DNA form, the CDR3 reads TGCAGTGCTAGAATAAGGGCTGAAGCTTTCTTT. Its translation: CSARIRAEAFF.

This clone was seen a few times. This sequence joins TRBV19 and TRBJ2-7, with D possibly being TRBD1 (6 bases). This CDR3 contains 14 residues. Germline V gene data show CDR1 as LNHDA and CDR2 as SQIVND (reference sequence). The V gene lost 3 bases and the J gene lost 12 bases, with 21 bases spanning the gap. For the CDR3, the DNA is TGTGCCAGTAGTATCTCCTGGACAGACCCCCCTTGGTACTTC. Translating gives CASSISWTDPPWYF.

CDR3 protein: CASSLQRLSTDTQYF. The CDR3 region has the DNA TGTGCCAGCAGCTTGCAGCGCCTTAGCACAGATACGCAGTATTTT. The chain recombines TRBV5-4 with TRBJ2-3; the D is unclear. This CDR3 region has 15 residues. Germline-derived CDR1 and CDR2 are SGHNT and YYREEE (reference sequence). V gave up 1 base and J gave up 0 bases, with 9 bases separating them. Supplemented by reference TRBV5-4 and TRBJ2-3, the full variable domain reads ETGVTQSPTHLIKTRGQQVTLRCSSQSGHNTVSWYQQALGQGPQFIFQYYREEENGRGNFPPRFSGLQFPNYSSELNVNALELDDSALYLCASSLQRLSTDTQYFGPGTRLTVL.

The chain is built from TRBV30 and TRBJ1-5; weak D call: TRBD1 (5 bases). This CDR3 has 14 residues. Germline CDR1 GTSNPN, CDR2 SVGIG (reference sequence). The V end lost 3 bases, the J end lost 3 bases, and 12 bases lay between the germline ends. The CDR3, as DNA: TGTGCCTGGAGCGGGGCCGGTAACAATCAGCCCCAGCATTTT. This sequence encodes CAWSGAGNNQPQHF.

A few counts support this clone. The gene calls are TRBV7-8 and TRBJ1-2, with a tentative D call TRBD1 (5 bases). The CDR3 runs 14 residues. Per the germline V gene, CDR1 is SGHVS and CDR2 is FQNEAQ. V was cut by 1 base and J by 6 bases, with 12 bases left in between. This CDR3 reads CASSLGGEWNGYTF. The DNA of the CDR3 is TGTGCCAGCAGCTTAGGGGGGGAATGGAATGGCTACACCTTC.

The chain couples TRBV7-7 to TRBJ2-1; 9 bases map to TRBD2. Germline CDR1 and CDR2: SSHAT and FNYEAQ (reference sequence). V was pared by 5 bases and J by 15 bases, with 14 bases of the junction left unmatched. The CDR3 runs to 14 residues. In DNA, the CDR3 is TGTGCCAGCAGCCAAACACATAGCGGGAGCGCGAGGTTCTTC. This encodes CASSQTHSGSARFF.

The chain uses TRBV14 and TRBJ1-2; D is ambiguous. CDR3 length: 16 amino acids. The germline V gene encodes CDR1 SGHDN and CDR2 FVKESK. The V end was cut by 1 base, the J end by 4 bases, with 16 bases between. DNA of the CDR3: TGTGCCAGCAGCCAAGCTGTAGGAGGGCGAGGCTATGGCTACACCTTC. Protein product: CASSQAVGGRGYGYTF.

This clone is a singleton in its sample. V usage is TRBV27 and J usage is TRBJ2-5; the D gene is possibly TRBD2 (5 bases). CDR3 length: 13 amino acids. The germline V gene encodes CDR1 MNHEY and CDR2 SMNVEV (reference sequence). V lost 4 bases and J lost 6, with 12 bases in between. The DNA of the CDR3 is TGTGCCAGCAGTTCGTCGGCCGGGAAGACCCAGTACTTC. It codes for CASSSSAGKTQYF.

The V call is TRBV7-2, the J call TRBJ2-1; tentatively, D is TRBD1 (5 bases). In germline, CDR1 is SGHTA, CDR2 FQGNSA. V gave up 6 bases and J gave up 14 bases, with 20 bases separating them. This CDR3 is 13 amino acids long. The CDR3 loop reads CASSLIGAPEEFF. Here the CDR3 DNA reads TGTGCCAGCAGTCTTATAGGGGCCCCAGAAGAGTTCTTC.

This clone was seen a handful of times. V usage is TRBV5-1 and J usage is TRBJ2-1, with D hard to call. Germline lookup yields CDR1 SGHRS and CDR2 YFSETQ. The CDR3 sequence is 14 residues long. V lost 5 bases, J lost 5 bases, and 14 bases lay in between. CDR3 DNA sequence: TGCGCCAGCAGTATCTCGGGCCTCAACAATGAGCAGTTCTTC. This gives the protein CASSISGLNNEQFF.

V and J are TRBV14 and TRBJ2-3; D unresolved. With 7 bases removed from V and 1 base from J, the gap between germline ends came to 9 bases. Germline CDR1 reads SGHDN; CDR2 reads FVKESK. This CDR3 spans 13 amino acids. The DNA of the CDR3 is TGTGCCAGCACCCTCCTGCGCACAGATACGCAGTATTTT. This encodes CASTLLRTDTQYF.

The chain couples TRBV6-1 to TRBJ1-4; 9 bases align to TRBD1. Looked up from germline, CDR1 is MNHNS and CDR2 is SASEGT. V shed 6 bases, J shed 3 bases, and the junction held 2 bases outside the gene matches. This CDR3 has 14 amino acids. The CDR3 DNA follows: TGTGCCAGCAGAGACAGGGGGGCTAATGAAAAACTGTTTTTT. Its translation: CASRDRGANEKLFF.

This chain connects TRBV5-5 to TRBJ2-5, with D perhaps given as TRBD1 or TRBD2 (5 bases each). V lost 4 bases and J lost 5, with 21 bases in between. The CDR3 totals 16 residues. Germline V gene data show CDR1 as SGHKS and CDR2 as YYEKEE (reference sequence). The DNA of the CDR3 is TGTGCCAGCAGCCCGCCGGGGTTTGGGGCGGCGGAGACCCAGTACTTC. This sequence encodes CASSPPGFGAAETQYF.

V and J are TRBV5-4 and TRBJ2-7; 7 bases agree with TRBD2. From germline, CDR1 is SGHNT and CDR2 YYREEE (reference sequence). The CDR3 runs to 14 residues. Unmatched junction bases numbered 5, after V lost 3 bases and J lost 2 bases. CDR3 in amino acids: CASSSGGGPYEQYF. The CDR3 DNA reads as TGTGCCAGCAGCTCAGGCGGGGGACCCTACGAGCAGTACTTC.

Comment on this clone: The same CDR3 can be traced to other DNA sequences in this sample. J is TRBJ2-3 and V is TRBV20-1; D remains unclear. CDR1 is DFQATT, CDR2 SNEGSKA, per germline (reference sequence). Trimming stripped 3 bases from V and 2 bases from J, with 3 bases between. This CDR3 region has 11 residues. CDR3 sequence (DNA): TGCAGTGCTAGGGTCACAGATACGCAGTATTTT. Amino acid sequence: CSARVTDTQYF.

The chain uses TRBV2 and TRBJ2-7, with 7 bases that match TRBD1. The V gene's germline CDR1 is SNHLY and CDR2 FYNNEI. The CDR3 loop spans 13 amino acids. With 9 bases clipped from V and 0 bases from J, the junction kept 5 bases outside the gene matches. In nucleotides, the CDR3 is TGTGCCAGTCTGGGACAGCTCTCCTACGAGCAGTACTTC. It codes for CASLGQLSYEQYF.

V is TRBV19 and J is TRBJ1-5; possibly TRBD1 for D (5 bases). Trimming left V 4 bases short and J 0 bases short, with 16 bases between. This CDR3 contains 17 residues. The germline CDR1 and CDR2 sequences are LNHDA and SQIVND (reference sequence). DNA for the CDR3: TGTGCCAGTAGTACCACGGGGCAGCAGAATAGCAATCAGCCCCAGCATTTT. It translates to CASSTTGQQNSNQPQHF.

V and J are TRBV6-5 and TRBJ1-1, with a tentative D call TRBD1 (5 bases). The germline V gene encodes CDR1 MNHEY and CDR2 SVGAGI. The CDR3 totals 14 residues. Trimming took off 7 bases at V and 1 base at J, with 13 bases between the two ends. CDR3 bases: TGTGCCAGCAACTCGGTCGGGGCGAACACTGAAGCTTTCTTT. It specifies CASNSVGANTEAFF.

In this sample, this clone turned up many times. One junction end does not reproduce the germline sequence, and a read error may be involved. This chain connects TRBV20-1 to TRBJ2-5; D is perhaps TRBD1 (5 bases). The CDR3 runs 11 residues. Germline CDR1 and CDR2: DFQATT and SNEGSKA (reference sequence). The CDR3 here is CSAKDTLMGNF. The CDR3 DNA reads as TGCAGTGCAAAGGACACCTTAATGGGGAACTTC.

The chain joins TRBV5-5 to TRBJ1-2, with D unresolved. The CDR3 loop spans 12 amino acids. Germline assignment: CDR1 SGHKS and CDR2 YYEKEE (reference sequence). Trimming left V 2 bases short and J 5 bases short, with 7 bases between. CDR3 coding DNA: TGTGCCAGCAGCTTAACTCCGTATGGCTACACCTTC. Encoded protein: CASSLTPYGYTF.

This rearrangement joins TRBV27 to TRBJ1-4; D not certain. The CDR3 sequence is 14 residues long. V was pared by 7 bases and J by 5 bases, with 14 bases between. Per the germline V gene, CDR1 is MNHEY and CDR2 is SMNVEV (reference sequence). CDR3 sequence reads: CASTRAGMNEKLFF. DNA of the CDR3: TGTGCCAGCACTAGGGCCGGGATGAATGAAAAACTGTTTTTT. Filled out from reference TRBV27 and TRBJ1-4, the complete variable domain reads EAQVTQNPRYLITVTGKKLTVTCSQNMNHEYMSWYRQDPGLGLRQIYYSMNVEVTDKGDVPEGYKVSRKEKRNFPLILESPSPNQTSLYFCASTRAGMNEKLFFGSGTQLSVL.

This chain uses TRBV7-9 with TRBJ2-2; 11 bases agree with TRBD2. The CDR3 loop spans 17 amino acids. Trimming removed 1 base from V and 2 bases from J; junction bases left unmatched: 3. CDR1 and CDR2 from the germline V gene are SEHNR and FQNEAQ (reference sequence). In nucleotides, the CDR3 is TGTGCCAGCAGCTTAGGGGGGACTAGCGGCAACACCGGGGAGCTGTTTTTT. It specifies CASSLGGTSGNTGELFF.